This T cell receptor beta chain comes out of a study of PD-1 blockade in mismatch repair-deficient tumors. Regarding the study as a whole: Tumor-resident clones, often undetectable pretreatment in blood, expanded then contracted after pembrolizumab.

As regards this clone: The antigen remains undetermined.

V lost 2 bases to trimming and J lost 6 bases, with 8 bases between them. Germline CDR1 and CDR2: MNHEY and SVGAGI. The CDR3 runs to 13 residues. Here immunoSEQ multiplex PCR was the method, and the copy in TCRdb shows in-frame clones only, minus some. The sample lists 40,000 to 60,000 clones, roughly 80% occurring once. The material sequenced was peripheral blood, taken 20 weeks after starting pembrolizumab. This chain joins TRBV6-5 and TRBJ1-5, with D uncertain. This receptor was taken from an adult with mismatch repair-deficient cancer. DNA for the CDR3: TGTGCCAGCAGTTACCATGGGAGTCAGCCCCAGCATTTT. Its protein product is CASSYHGSQPQHF.